The 10 T cell receptor beta chains listed next were all sequenced from one sample in a study of T cell clusters in autoimmune cytopenias. TRB amplification used 250 ng of peripheral blood genomic DNA. One tube held mixed TRB-A and TRB-B primer pools for touch-down PCR. With the multiplex PCR reads reprocessed, TCRdb shows one record per CDR3 protein and no DNA. The sample holds over 5,000 distinct CDR3 sequences. Sequenced: peripheral blood. The receptor set was obtained from a human donor with an autoimmune cytopenia or autoimmune hepatitis (not recorded which).

This clonotype counts as medium-sized by frequency. V is TRBV6-5 and J is TRBJ2-1; checking the TCRdb D call of TRBD2 is not possible without DNA. The germline V gene has CDR1 MNHEY and CDR2 SVGAGI. This CDR3 comprises 17 residues. The CDR3 loop reads CASSYPSGGTGSDEQFF.

Measured by frequency, this clonotype is medium-sized (0.01 to 0.1%). The chain recombines TRBV30 with TRBJ1-2. CDR3 length: 11 residues. Germline V CDR1 and CDR2: GTSNPN, SVGIG (reference sequence). This CDR3 is CAYKVNYGYTF. The full variable domain, rest sourced from reference TRBV30 and TRBJ1-2, is SQTIHQWPATLVQPVGSPLSLECTVEGTSNPNLYWYRQAAGRGLQLLFYSVGIGQISSEVPQNLSASRPQDRQFILSSKKLLLSDSGFYLCAYKVNYGYTFGSGTRLTVV.

This clonotype is medium-sized by frequency. This chain connects TRBV6-6 to TRBJ2-1; the TCRdb D gene call, TRBD2, has no DNA to confirm it. The CDR3 is made up of 14 amino acids. The germline V gene encodes CDR1 MNHNY and CDR2 SVGAGI (reference sequence). CDR3 residues: CATRGLAGGNEQFF.

The chain couples TRBV5-4 to TRBJ1-6; absent DNA, TCRdb's TRBD1 call cannot be checked. Germline V gives CDR1 SGHNT, CDR2 YYREEE (reference sequence). The CDR3 runs 14 residues. The CDR3 reads CASSTDRSYSPLHF.

This clonotype is labeled medium-sized (0.01 to 0.1%) based on frequency. The J gene is TRBJ1-2, the V gene TRBV13; TCRdb selects TRBD1, and the lack of DNA leaves this call unchecked. CDR3 length: 15 residues. Germline V CDR1 and CDR2: PRHDT, FYEKMQ (reference sequence). CDR3 residues: CASSLAPLQGYGYTF.

By frequency, this clonotype registers medium-sized. This rearrangement joins TRBV20-1 to TRBJ1-1. Germline V lookup: CDR1 DFQATT, CDR2 SNEGSKA (reference sequence). This CDR3 comprises 14 residues. CDR3 in amino acids: CSATAQLWNTEAFF.

This clonotype is labeled medium-sized based on frequency. The chain links TRBV20-1 to TRBJ2-1; without DNA, the TCRdb call of TRBD2 cannot be checked. CDR1 is DFQATT and CDR2 is SNEGSKA in the germline V gene (reference sequence). This CDR3 contains 16 residues. The CDR3 sequence: CSAHGQRGDLEIEQFF.

By frequency, this clonotype is medium-sized. The genes are TRBV6-5 and TRBJ2-7; the D gene TCRdb calls, TRBD1, cannot be checked with no DNA. Germline lookup yields CDR1 MNHEY and CDR2 SVGAGI. The CDR3 is made up of 13 amino acids. This chain's CDR3 is CASSYARGYEQYF.

The chain recombines TRBV20-1 with TRBJ2-1; TCRdb lists TRBD1, though no DNA is available to test this call. Germline-derived CDR1 and CDR2 are DFQATT and SNEGSKA (reference sequence). This CDR3 contains 14 residues. Here the CDR3 reads CSGRGSRSYNEQFF.

J is TRBJ1-2 and V is TRBV7-2. From germline, CDR1 is SGHTA and CDR2 FQGNSA. The CDR3 contains 16 residues. The CDR3 sequence is CASSLTPVLGHYGYTF.